These 11 T cell receptor beta chains share one sample of origin, sequenced in a study of blood T cells in healthy people across ages. Through a sample-barcoded 5' primer and a J-beta primer mix, a second PCR was run for about 7 to 12 cycles. TCRdb passed the 5' RACE reads through MiXCR, listing each CDR3 protein once. The data contain over a million distinct CDR3 sequences, roughly 40% of them singletons. Sequencing used blood. Receptors originate from a woman aged 18 to 35 in good health.

The chain combines TRBV20-1 with TRBJ2-5, with D possibly being TRBD2 (6 bases). The CDR3 length is 12 residues. The V and J ends lost 0 bases and 9 bases respectively, with 11 bases between them. Germline CDR1 and CDR2: DFQATT and SNEGSKA (reference sequence). In nucleotides, the CDR3 is TGCAGTGCTAGAGAGGTGCTAGCGCCCCAGTACTTC. Translation gives CSAREVLAPQYF.

This clonotype turned up a few times. The V and J genes are TRBV5-1 and TRBJ2-7, with TRBD2 matching 7 bases. V shed 2 bases, J shed 2 bases, and the junction held 7 bases outside the gene matches. In germline, CDR1 is SGHRS, CDR2 YFSETQ. CDR3 length: 15 residues. CDR3 nucleotide sequence: TGCGCCAGCAGCTTAACCGGACTAGATGCCTACGAGCAGTACTTC. This codes for CASSLTGLDAYEQYF.

This chain connects TRBV29-1 to TRBJ2-7, with 9 nucleotides matching TRBD1. Unmatched junction bases numbered 6, after V lost 3 bases and J lost 3 bases. The germline gives CDR1 SQVTM, CDR2 ANQGSEA. The CDR3 loop spans 14 amino acids. CDR3 region: CSVDLGQGFYEQYF. CDR3 coding DNA: TGCAGCGTTGATCTGGGACAGGGATTCTACGAGCAGTACTTC.

The table lists this clonotype with a count of one. J is TRBJ2-1 and V is TRBV2; 10 nucleotides line up with TRBD2. This CDR3 is built from 16 residues. V dropped 7 bases and J dropped 1; count of bases not matched to a gene: 7. CDR1 is SNHLY and CDR2 is FYNNEI in the germline V gene. As DNA, the CDR3 is TGTGCCAGCACCCCGGGACTAGCGACTTCCTACAATGAGCAGTTCTTC. Amino acids: CASTPGLATSYNEQFF.

This chain uses TRBV4-1 with TRBJ2-1; D may be TRBD1 (6 bases). CDR3 length: 11 residues. Trimming took off 5 bases at V and 12 bases at J, with 11 bases between the two ends. Germline CDR1 MGHRA, CDR2 YSYEKL. CDR3 amino acids: CASSARGRQFF. The CDR3 nucleotides read TGCGCCAGCAGCGCCAGGGGAAGGCAGTTCTTC.

The chain employs TRBV11-2 and TRBJ2-6; the D call may be TRBD1 or TRBD2 (6 bases each). Trimming took 9 bases from V and 0 from J, leaving 21 bases between them. The CDR3 runs to 18 residues. Germline loops: CDR1 SGHAT, CDR2 FQNNGV. The CDR3 sequence: CARSPRGDLYSGANVLTF. The CDR3 DNA sequence: TGTGCCAGAAGCCCTAGGGGGGACCTCTACTCTGGGGCCAACGTCCTGACTTTC.

On this clonotype: The junction differs from germline at one of its ends, possibly a read error. V and J are TRBV28 and TRBJ1-5, with D tentatively TRBD1 (6 bases). The CDR3 extends over 18 amino acids. CDR1 is MDHEN, CDR2 SYDVKM, per germline. In DNA, the CDR3 is TGTGCCAGCAGCTTATCGTTATCCGGGGGCCTAGTGAATCAGCCCCAGCATTTT. It codes for CASSLSLSGGLVNQPQHF.

In DNA form, the CDR3 reads TGTGCCAGCAGCTTTGAACTTAGAAACACTGAAGCTTTCTTT. Protein product: CASSFELRNTEAFF. The rearrangement uses TRBV7-8 and TRBJ1-1; D gene unclear. V lost 3 bases to trimming and J lost 2 bases, with 10 bases between them. CDR3 length equals 14 residues. Germline loops: CDR1 SGHVS, CDR2 FQNEAQ.

The V and J genes are TRBV6-5 and TRBJ2-5; D ambiguous. V was cut by 7 bases and J by 4 bases, with 7 bases left in between. Germline CDR1 and CDR2: MNHEY and SVGAGI. The CDR3 is made up of 11 amino acids. The CDR3 region is CASNRGETQYF. DNA for the CDR3: TGTGCCAGCAACAGAGGAGAGACCCAGTACTTC.

This clonotype was observed a few times. The chain couples TRBV20-1 to TRBJ2-1; 12 bases are shared with TRBD2. The CDR3 spans 17 residues. CDR1 is DFQATT and CDR2 is SNEGSKA in the germline V gene (reference sequence). Germline trimming cut 4 bases from V and 0 bases from J; bases unmatched to any gene: 7. The CDR3 sequence: CSATTSGGTSSYNEQFF. CDR3 DNA sequence: TGCAGTGCTACGACTAGCGGGGGTACTAGCTCCTACAATGAGCAGTTCTTC.

In this sample, this clonotype turned up a few times. This chain joins TRBV6-2 or TRBV6-3 and TRBJ1-6; the match to TRBD1 covers 7 bases. The CDR3 contains 15 residues. Germline V lookup: CDR1 MNHEY, CDR2 SVGEGT. V shed 2 bases and J 7 bases; nucleotides not matched to a gene: 5. CDR3 sequence reads: CASSYRTGENSPLHF. CDR3 coding DNA: TGTGCCAGCAGTTACCGGACAGGAGAGAATTCACCCCTCCACTTT.